This entry is about one TCR beta chain. The antigen is undetermined. Data came from immunoSEQ multiplex PCR; TCRdb stores just in-frame clones and leaves some out. The sample has approximately 7,500 clones, 74% seen once; the top ten hold 20% to 25%. This sample was included in a study of OX40 agonist ivuxolimab in advanced cancers. In the study overall: Those treated in dose escalation had hepatocellular carcinoma, melanoma, renal cell cancer or head and neck cancer. Study-wide results and caveats: At 0.1-3.0 mg/kg, partial responders had clonal expansion among the lowest observed.

CDR1 and CDR2 (germline): SGHDT, YYEEEE. This CDR3 spans 13 amino acids. Deletions cut 0 bases from V and 4 bases from J, with 7 bases between. The source material was CD4+ or CD8+ T cells sorted from blood, sampled in a trial of the OX40 agonist ivuxolimab. The chain combines TRBV5-6 with TRBJ1-1, with D tentatively TRBD1 (5 bases). This receptor was identified in an adult with an advanced solid tumor such as melanoma, head and neck, liver or kidney cancer. CDR3 protein: CASSLEQGTEAFF. For the CDR3, the DNA is TGTGCCAGCAGCTTGGAGCAGGGCACTGAAGCTTTCTTT.